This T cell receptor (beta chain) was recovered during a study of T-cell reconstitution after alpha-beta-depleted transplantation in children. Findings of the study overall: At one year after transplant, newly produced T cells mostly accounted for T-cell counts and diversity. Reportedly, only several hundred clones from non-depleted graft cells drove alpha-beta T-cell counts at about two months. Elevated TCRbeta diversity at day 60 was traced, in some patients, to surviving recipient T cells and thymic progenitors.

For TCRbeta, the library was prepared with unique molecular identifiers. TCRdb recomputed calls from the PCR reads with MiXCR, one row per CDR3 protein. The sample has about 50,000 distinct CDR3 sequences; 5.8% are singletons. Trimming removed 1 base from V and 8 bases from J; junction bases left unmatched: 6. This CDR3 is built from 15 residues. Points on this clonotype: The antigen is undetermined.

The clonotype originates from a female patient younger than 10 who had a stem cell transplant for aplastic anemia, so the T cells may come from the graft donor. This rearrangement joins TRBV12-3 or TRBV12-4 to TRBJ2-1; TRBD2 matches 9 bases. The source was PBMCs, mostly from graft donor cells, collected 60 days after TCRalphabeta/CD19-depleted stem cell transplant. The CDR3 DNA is TGTGCCAGCAGTTTAGTGGGCGGGGGGGCCGATGAGCAGTTCTTC. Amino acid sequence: CASSLVGGGADEQFF.